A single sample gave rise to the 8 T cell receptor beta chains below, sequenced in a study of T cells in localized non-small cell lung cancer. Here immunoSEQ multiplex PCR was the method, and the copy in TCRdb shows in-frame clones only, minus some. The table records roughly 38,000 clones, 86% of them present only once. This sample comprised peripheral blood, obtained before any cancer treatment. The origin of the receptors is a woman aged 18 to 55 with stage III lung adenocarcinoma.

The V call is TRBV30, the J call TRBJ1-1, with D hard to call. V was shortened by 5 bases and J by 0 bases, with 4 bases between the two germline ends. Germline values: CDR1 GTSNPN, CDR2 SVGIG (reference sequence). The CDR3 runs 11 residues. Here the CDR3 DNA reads TGTGCCTGGGAAGTGAACACTGAAGCTTTCTTT. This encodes CAWEVNTEAFF.

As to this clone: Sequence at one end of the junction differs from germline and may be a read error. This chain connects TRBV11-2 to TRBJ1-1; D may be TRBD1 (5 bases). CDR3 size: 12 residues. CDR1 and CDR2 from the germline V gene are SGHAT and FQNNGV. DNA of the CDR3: TGTGCCAGCAGCTTAGGGGACCAGGTTCCTAACTTT. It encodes CASSLGDQVPNF.

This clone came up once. CDR3 residues: CASSSQGGTGYGYTF. The CDR3 DNA reads TGTGCCAGCAGTTCCCAGGGAGGGACTGGCTATGGCTACACCTTC. This sequence joins TRBV27 and TRBJ1-2, with D possibly matching TRBD1 (5 bases). CDR1 and CDR2 from the germline V gene are MNHEY and SMNVEV (reference sequence). This CDR3 has 15 residues. V lost 4 bases and J 4 bases, leaving 16 bases between the germline ends.

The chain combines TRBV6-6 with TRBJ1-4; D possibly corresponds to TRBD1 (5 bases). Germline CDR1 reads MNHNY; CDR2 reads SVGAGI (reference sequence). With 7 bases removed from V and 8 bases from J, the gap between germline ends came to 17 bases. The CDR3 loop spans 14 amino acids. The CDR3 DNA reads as TGTGCCAGCACCGACGGGGGTTTGGAAGAAAAACTGTTTTTT. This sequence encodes CASTDGGLEEKLFF.

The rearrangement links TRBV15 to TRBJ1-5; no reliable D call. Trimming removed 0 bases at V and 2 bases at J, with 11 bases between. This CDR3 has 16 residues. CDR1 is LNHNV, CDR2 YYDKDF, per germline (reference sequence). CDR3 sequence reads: CATSRDPGMGNQPQHF. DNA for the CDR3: TGTGCCACCAGCAGAGATCCGGGAATGGGCAATCAGCCCCAGCATTTT.

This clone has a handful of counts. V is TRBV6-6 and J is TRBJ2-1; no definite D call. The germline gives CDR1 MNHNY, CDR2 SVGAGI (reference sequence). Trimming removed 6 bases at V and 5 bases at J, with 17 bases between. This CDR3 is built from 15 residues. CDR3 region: CASSLRATMDNEQFF. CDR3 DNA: TGTGCCAGCAGCCTACGGGCGACGATGGACAATGAGCAGTTCTTC.

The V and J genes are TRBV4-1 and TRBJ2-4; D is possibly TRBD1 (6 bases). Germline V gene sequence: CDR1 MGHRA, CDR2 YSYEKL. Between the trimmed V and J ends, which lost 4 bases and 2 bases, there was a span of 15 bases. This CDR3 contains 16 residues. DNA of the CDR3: TGCGCCAGCAGCCCACAGGGAGATTGGACCAAAAACATTCAGTACTTC. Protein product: CASSPQGDWTKNIQYF.

The CDR3 sequence is CAWSYGGAGNTIYF. For the CDR3, the DNA is TGTGCCTGGAGTTATGGGGGAGCGGGAAACACCATATATTTT. This rearrangement joins TRBV30 to TRBJ1-3, with D tentatively TRBD1 (5 bases). Germline V gene sequence: CDR1 GTSNPN, CDR2 SVGIG (reference sequence). The CDR3 is made up of 14 amino acids. V lost 2 bases and J 4 bases, leaving 12 bases between the germline ends.